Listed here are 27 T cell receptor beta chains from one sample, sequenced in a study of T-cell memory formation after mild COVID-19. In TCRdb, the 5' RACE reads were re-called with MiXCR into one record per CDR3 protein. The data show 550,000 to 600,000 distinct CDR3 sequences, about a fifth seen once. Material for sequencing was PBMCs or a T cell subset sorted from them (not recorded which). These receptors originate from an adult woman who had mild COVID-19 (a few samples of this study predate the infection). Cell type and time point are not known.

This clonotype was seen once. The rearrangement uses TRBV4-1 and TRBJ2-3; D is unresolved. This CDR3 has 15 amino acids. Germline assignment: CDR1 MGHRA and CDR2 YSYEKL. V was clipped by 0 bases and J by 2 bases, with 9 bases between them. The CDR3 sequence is CASSQDRAPTDTQYF. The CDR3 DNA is TGCGCCAGCAGCCAAGATAGGGCCCCCACAGATACGCAGTATTTT.

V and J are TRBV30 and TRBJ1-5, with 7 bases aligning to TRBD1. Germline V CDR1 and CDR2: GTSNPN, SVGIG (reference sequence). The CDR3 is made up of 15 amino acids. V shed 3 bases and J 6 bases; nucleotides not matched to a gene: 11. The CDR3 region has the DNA TGTGCCTGGAGAAGACAGGGTGGGGGTAGTCAGCCCCAGCATTTT. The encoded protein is CAWRRQGGGSQPQHF. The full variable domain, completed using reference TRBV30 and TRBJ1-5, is SQTIHQWPATLVQPVGSPLSLECTVEGTSNPNLYWYRQAAGRGLQLLFYSVGIGQISSEVPQNLSASRPQDRQFILSSKKLLLSDSGFYLCAWRRQGGGSQPQHFGDGTRLSIL.

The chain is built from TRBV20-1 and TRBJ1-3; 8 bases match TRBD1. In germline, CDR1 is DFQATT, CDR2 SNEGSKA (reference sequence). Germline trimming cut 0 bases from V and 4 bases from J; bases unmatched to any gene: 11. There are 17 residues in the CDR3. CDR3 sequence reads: CSARDYPRDRLGNTIYF. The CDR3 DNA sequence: TGCAGTGCTAGAGATTACCCCCGGGACAGGCTAGGAAACACCATATATTTT.

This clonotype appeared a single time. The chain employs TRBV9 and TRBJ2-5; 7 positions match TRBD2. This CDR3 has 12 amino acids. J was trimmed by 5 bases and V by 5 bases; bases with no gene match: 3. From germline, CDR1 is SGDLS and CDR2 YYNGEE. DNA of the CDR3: TGTGCCAGCAGTGAGACTAGCGAGACCCAGTACTTC. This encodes CASSETSETQYF.

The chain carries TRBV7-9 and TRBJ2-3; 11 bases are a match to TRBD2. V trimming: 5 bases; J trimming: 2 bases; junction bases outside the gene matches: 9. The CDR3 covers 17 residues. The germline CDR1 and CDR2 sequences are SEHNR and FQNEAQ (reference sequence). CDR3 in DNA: TGTGCCAGCAGCCCAGTAGCGGGAGGGCAGGCCACAGATACGCAGTATTTT. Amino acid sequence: CASSPVAGGQATDTQYF.

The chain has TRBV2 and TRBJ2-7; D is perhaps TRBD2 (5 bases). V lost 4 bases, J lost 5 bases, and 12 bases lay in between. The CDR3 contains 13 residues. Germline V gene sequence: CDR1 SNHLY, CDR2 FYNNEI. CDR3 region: CASSVFWGDEQYF. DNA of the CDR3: TGTGCCAGCAGTGTGTTTTGGGGAGACGAGCAGTACTTC. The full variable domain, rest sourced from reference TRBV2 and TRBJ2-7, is EPEVTQTPSHQVTQMGQEVILRCVPISNHLYFYWYRQILGQKVEFLVSFYNNEISEKSEIFDDQFSVERPDGSNFTLKIRSTKLEDSAMYFCASSVFWGDEQYFGPGTRLTVT.

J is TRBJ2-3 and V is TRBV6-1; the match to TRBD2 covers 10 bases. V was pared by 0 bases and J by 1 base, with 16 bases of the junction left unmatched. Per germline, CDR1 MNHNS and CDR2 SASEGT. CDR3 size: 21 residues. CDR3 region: CASSEAQGLAGVLSRTDTQYF. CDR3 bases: TGTGCCAGCAGTGAAGCCCAAGGGCTAGCGGGGGTGCTGAGTCGCACAGATACGCAGTATTTT.

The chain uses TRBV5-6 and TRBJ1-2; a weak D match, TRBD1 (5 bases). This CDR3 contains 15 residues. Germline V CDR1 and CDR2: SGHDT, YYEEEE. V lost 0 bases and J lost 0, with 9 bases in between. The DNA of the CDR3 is TGTGCCAGCAGCTTGGTCCCAGGGACTAACTATGGCTACACCTTC. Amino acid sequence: CASSLVPGTNYGYTF.

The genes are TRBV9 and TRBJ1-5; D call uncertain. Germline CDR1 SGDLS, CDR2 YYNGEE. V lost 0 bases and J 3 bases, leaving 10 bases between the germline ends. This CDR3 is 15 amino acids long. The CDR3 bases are TGTGCCAGCAGCGTAGGTACGGATAACAATCAGCCCCAGCATTTT. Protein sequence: CASSVGTDNNQPQHF.

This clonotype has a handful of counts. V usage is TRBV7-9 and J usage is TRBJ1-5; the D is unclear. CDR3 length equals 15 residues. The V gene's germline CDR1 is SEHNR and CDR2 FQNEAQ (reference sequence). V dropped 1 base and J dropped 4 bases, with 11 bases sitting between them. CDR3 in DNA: TGTGCCAGCAGCTTAGAAACAGAGCAGAATCAGCCCCAGCATTTT. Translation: CASSLETEQNQPQHF.

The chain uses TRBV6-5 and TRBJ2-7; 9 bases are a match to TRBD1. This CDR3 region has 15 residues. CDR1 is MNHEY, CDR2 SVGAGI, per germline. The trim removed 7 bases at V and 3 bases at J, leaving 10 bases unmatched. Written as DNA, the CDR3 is TGTGCCAGCATCCCTACCGGGACAGGGTTCTACGAGCAGTACTTC. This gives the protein CASIPTGTGFYEQYF.

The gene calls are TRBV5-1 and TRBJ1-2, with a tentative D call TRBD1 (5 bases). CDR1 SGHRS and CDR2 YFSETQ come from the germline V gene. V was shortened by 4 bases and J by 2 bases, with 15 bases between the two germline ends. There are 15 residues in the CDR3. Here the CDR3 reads CASSAQAGKNYGYTF. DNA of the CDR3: TGCGCCAGCAGCGCCCAGGCAGGGAAGAACTATGGCTACACCTTC.

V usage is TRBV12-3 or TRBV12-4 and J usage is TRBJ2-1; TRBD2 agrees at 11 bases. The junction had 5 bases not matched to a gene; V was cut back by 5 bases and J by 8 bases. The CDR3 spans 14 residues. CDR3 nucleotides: TGTGCCAGCAGTCTCGGGACTAGCGGAGATGAGCAGTTCTTC. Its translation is CASSLGTSGDEQFF.

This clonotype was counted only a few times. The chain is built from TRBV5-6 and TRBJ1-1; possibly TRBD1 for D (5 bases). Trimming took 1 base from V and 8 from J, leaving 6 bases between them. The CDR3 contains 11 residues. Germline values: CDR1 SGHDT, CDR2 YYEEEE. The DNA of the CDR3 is TGTGCCAGCAGCTTGAACAGGGAAGCTTTCTTT. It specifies CASSLNREAFF.

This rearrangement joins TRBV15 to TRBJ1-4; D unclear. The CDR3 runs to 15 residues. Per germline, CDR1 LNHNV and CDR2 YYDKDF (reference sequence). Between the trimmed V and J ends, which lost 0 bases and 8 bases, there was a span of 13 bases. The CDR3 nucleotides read TGTGCCACCAGCAGAGATCTTAGGACCTCGGAAAAACTGTTTTTT. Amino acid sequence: CATSRDLRTSEKLFF.

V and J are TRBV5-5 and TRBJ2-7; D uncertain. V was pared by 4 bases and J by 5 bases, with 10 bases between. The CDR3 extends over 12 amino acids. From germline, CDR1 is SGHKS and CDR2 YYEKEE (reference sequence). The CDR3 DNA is TGTGCCAGCAGCCTAACCTTTGACGAGCAGTACTTC. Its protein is CASSLTFDEQYF. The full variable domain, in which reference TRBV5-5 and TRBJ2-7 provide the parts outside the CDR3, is DAGVTQSPTHLIKTRGQQVTLRCSPISGHKSVSWYQQVLGQGPQFIFQYYEKEERGRGNFPDRFSARQFPNYSSELNVNALLLGDSALYLCASSLTFDEQYFGPGTRLTVT.

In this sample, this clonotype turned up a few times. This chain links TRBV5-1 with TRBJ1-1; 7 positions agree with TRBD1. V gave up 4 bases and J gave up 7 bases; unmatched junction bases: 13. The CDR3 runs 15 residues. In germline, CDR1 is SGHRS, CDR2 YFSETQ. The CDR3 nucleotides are TGCGCCAGCAGCAACCCCGGGAGGGGGCCCGGTGAAGCTTTCTTT. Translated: CASSNPGRGPGEAFF.

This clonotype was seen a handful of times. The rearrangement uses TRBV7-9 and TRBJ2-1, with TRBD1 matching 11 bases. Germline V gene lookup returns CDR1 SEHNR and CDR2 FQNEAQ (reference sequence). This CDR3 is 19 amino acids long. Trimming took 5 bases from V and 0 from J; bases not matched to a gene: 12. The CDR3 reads CASSPGQGVLTRSYNEQFF. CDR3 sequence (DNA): TGTGCCAGCAGCCCGGGACAGGGGGTACTCACCCGCTCCTACAATGAGCAGTTCTTC.

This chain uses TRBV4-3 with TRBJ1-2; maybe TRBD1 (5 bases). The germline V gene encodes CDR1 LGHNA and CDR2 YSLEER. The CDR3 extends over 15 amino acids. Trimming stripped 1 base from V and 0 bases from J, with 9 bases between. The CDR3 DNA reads TGCGCCAGCAGCCAAGTTGGGGGGGCTAACTATGGCTACACCTTC. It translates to CASSQVGGANYGYTF.

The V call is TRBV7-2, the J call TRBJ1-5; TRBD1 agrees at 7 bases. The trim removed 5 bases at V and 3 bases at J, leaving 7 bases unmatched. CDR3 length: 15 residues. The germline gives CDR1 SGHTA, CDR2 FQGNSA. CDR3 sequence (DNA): TGTGCCAGCAGCCCCCCAGGGACAGCCAATCAGCCCCAGCATTTT. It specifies CASSPPGTANQPQHF.

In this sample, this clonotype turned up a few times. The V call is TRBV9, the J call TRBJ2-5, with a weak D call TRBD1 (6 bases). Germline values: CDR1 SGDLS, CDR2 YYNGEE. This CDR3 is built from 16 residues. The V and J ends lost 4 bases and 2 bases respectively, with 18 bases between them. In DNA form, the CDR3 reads TGTGCCAGCAGCACCACCGCCGCCGGGACACAAGAGACCCAGTACTTC. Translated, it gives CASSTTAAGTQETQYF.

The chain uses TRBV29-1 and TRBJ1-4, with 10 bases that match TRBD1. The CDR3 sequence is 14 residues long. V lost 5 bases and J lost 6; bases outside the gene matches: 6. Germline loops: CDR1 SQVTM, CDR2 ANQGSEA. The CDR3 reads CSVQPGTGDEKLFF. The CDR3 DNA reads TGCAGCGTTCAACCCGGGACAGGGGATGAAAAACTGTTTTTT.

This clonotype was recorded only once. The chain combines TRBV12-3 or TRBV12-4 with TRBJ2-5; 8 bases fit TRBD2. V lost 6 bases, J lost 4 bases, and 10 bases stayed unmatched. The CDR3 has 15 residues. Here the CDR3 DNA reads TGTGCCAGCAGCCCAGCGGGAGATTCACGAGAGACCCAGTACTTC. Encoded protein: CASSPAGDSRETQYF.

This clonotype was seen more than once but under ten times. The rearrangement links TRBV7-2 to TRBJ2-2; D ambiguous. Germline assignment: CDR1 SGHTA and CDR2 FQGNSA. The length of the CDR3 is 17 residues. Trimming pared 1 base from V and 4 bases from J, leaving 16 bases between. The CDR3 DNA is TGTGCCAGCAGCTTAGAACACACGACTGGGGTCACCGGGGAGCTGTTTTTT. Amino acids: CASSLEHTTGVTGELFF.

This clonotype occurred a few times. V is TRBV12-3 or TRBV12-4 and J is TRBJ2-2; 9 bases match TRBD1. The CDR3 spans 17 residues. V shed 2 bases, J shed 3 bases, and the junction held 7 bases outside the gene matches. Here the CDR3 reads CASSLWTRDRDTGELFF. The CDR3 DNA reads TGTGCCAGCAGTTTATGGACCCGGGACAGGGACACCGGGGAGCTGTTTTTT.

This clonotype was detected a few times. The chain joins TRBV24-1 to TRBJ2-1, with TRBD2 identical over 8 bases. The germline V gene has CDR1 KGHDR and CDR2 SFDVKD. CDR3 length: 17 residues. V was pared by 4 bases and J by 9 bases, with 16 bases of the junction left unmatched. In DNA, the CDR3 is TGTGCCACCAGTGACCCGTCGGGGGGGTCATACATCGGTGAGCAGTTCTTC. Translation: CATSDPSGGSYIGEQFF.

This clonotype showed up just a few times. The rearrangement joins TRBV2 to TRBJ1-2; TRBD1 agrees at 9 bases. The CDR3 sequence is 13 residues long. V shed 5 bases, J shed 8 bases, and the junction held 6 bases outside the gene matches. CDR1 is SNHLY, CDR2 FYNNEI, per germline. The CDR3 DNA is TGTGCCAGCAGTCTGGGACAGGGAAAAGGCTACACCTTC. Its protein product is CASSLGQGKGYTF.